Listed here are 30 T cell receptor beta chains from one sample, sequenced in a study of cytomegalovirus exposure and HLA in healthy donors. The PCR was carried out with 60 Vbeta primers and 13 Jbeta primers. The data were produced by immunoSEQ multiplex PCR, yet TCRdb's version contains in-frame clones alone and is incomplete. The sample lists some 130,000 clones; 60% to 80% were seen once. Sample: PBMCs. Receptors originate from a female donor in good health and CMV-seronegative.

In DNA, the CDR3 is TGTGCCAGCAGCTTAGGGACAGGTGCCTACGAGCAGTACTTC. Its protein is CASSLGTGAYEQYF. This rearrangement joins TRBV11-3 to TRBJ2-7; 7 bases are shared with TRBD1. Losses at the gene ends were 1 base for V and 2 bases for J; bases not matched to a gene: 2. The CDR3 has 14 amino acids. Germline values: CDR1 SGHNT, CDR2 YENEEA.

V is TRBV19 and J is TRBJ2-1; possible D gene TRBD1, 6 bases. There are 15 residues in the CDR3. Germline V gives CDR1 LNHDA, CDR2 SQIVND (reference sequence). V was trimmed by 4 bases and J by 2 bases, leaving 12 bases between them. The CDR3, as DNA: TGTGCCAGTAGTAAAGGGACACATCCCTACAATGAGCAGTTCTTC. Protein product: CASSKGTHPYNEQFF.

This clone appeared once. The chain employs TRBV13 and TRBJ1-1; D gene ambiguous. In germline, CDR1 is PRHDT, CDR2 FYEKMQ (reference sequence). The CDR3 length is 13 residues. Trimming took off 5 bases at V and 0 bases at J, with 7 bases between the two ends. This CDR3 is CASSHNMNTEAFF. The CDR3 region has the DNA TGTGCCAGCAGCCATAACATGAACACTGAAGCTTTCTTT.

V gene TRBV28 combines with J gene TRBJ2-3; 9 bases are a match to TRBD1. V shed 2 bases and J 6 bases; nucleotides not matched to a gene: 12. From germline, CDR1 is MDHEN and CDR2 SYDVKM. The CDR3 has 17 amino acids. The CDR3 region is CASSLPPWTGESDTQYF. The CDR3 nucleotides are TGTGCCAGCAGTTTACCCCCCTGGACAGGGGAAAGCGATACGCAGTATTTT.

Points on this clone: The identical CDR3 is also encoded by other nucleotide sequences in the sample. The V call is TRBV28, the J call TRBJ2-7; perhaps TRBD2 as D (5 bases). V was pared by 7 bases and J by 2 bases, with 18 bases between. From germline, CDR1 is MDHEN and CDR2 SYDVKM. CDR3 length: 15 amino acids. CDR3 in amino acids: CASTPSRGRAYEQYF. The DNA of the CDR3 is TGTGCCAGCACCCCTTCCCGGGGAAGGGCCTACGAGCAGTACTTC.

The gene calls are TRBV19 and TRBJ1-2; 8 positions agree with TRBD1. The germline CDR1 and CDR2 sequences are LNHDA and SQIVND (reference sequence). The CDR3 has 15 amino acids. After removal of 5 bases from V and 4 bases from J, the junction contained 9 bases not matched to a gene. The CDR3 spells CASSADRGSSYGYTF. The CDR3 region has the DNA TGTGCCAGTAGTGCCGACAGGGGTTCTTCCTATGGCTACACCTTC.

The chain joins TRBV29-1 to TRBJ2-7, with D uncertain. CDR3 size: 11 residues. Per the germline V gene, CDR1 is SQVTM and CDR2 is ANQGSEA. V was clipped by 5 bases and J by 0 bases, with 5 bases between them. For the CDR3, the DNA is TGCAGCGTTCAGGCCTCCTACGAGCAGTACTTC. Amino acid sequence: CSVQASYEQYF.

The chain uses TRBV6-5 and TRBJ2-7, with TRBD1 matching over 12 bases. The germline CDR1 and CDR2 sequences are MNHEY and SVGAGI. Germline trimming cut 6 bases from V and 6 bases from J; bases unmatched to any gene: 6. The CDR3 sequence is 14 residues long. The CDR3 DNA follows: TGTGCCAGCAGGCCGGGACAGGGGGCTTTCGAGCAGTACTTC. Residues: CASRPGQGAFEQYF.

Remarks on this clone: The same CDR3 arises from other DNA sequences in this sample as well. The V gene is TRBV9, the J gene TRBJ2-7; a possible D gene is TRBD2 (6 bases). Germline CDR1 and CDR2: SGDLS and YYNGEE. V lost 0 bases, J lost 1 base, and 11 bases lay in between. CDR3 length: 15 residues. Written as DNA, the CDR3 is TGTGCCAGCAGCGTAGATGGGGGAGGATCCTACGAGCAGTACTTC. Its translation is CASSVDGGGSYEQYF. Variable domain in full (rest from reference TRBV9 and TRBJ2-7): DSGVTQTPKHLITATGQRVTLRCSPRSGDLSVYWYQQSLDQGLQFLIQYYNGEERAKGNILERFSAQQFPDLHSELNLSSLELGDSALYFCASSVDGGGSYEQYFGPGTRLTVT.

The count of this clone is one. The chain combines TRBV4-2 with TRBJ2-2; 8 nucleotides agree with TRBD2. The germline gives CDR1 LGHNA, CDR2 YNFKEQ. The CDR3 spans 16 residues. V dropped 5 bases and J dropped 4; count of bases not matched to a gene: 9. The CDR3 region is CASSYFGGVPTGELFF. In nucleotides, the CDR3 is TGTGCCAGCAGCTATTTCGGGGGGGTGCCCACCGGGGAGCTGTTTTTT.

This clone has a handful of counts. The chain is built from TRBV9 and TRBJ2-3; 8 bases match TRBD2. After removal of 5 bases from V and 1 base from J, the junction contained 0 bases not matched to a gene. The germline V gene encodes CDR1 SGDLS and CDR2 YYNGEE. The CDR3 covers 13 residues. The CDR3 nucleotides read TGTGCCAGCAGGCGGGAGGGCACAGATACGCAGTATTTT. It yields the protein CASRREGTDTQYF.

This clone was observed a few times. The chain employs TRBV7-9 and TRBJ2-5, with 8 nucleotides matching TRBD2. This CDR3 contains 16 residues. CDR1 and CDR2 from the germline V gene are SEHNR and FQNEAQ (reference sequence). V was pared by 6 bases and J by 3 bases, with 12 bases of the junction left unmatched. The CDR3 sequence: CASSRTSGNGEETQYF. CDR3 in DNA: TGTGCCAGCAGTCGAACTAGCGGAAATGGGGAAGAGACCCAGTACTTC.

The chain joins TRBV7-3 to TRBJ2-1; D possibly corresponds to TRBD2 (6 bases). The germline V gene has CDR1 SGHTA and CDR2 FQGTGA. V was shortened by 2 bases and J by 14 bases, with 16 bases between the two germline ends. The CDR3 spans 13 residues. The CDR3 DNA reads TGTGCCAGCAGCTTAGCGGGACGGGATAAAAAGTTCTTC. Translating it yields CASSLAGRDKKFF.

The gene calls are TRBV2 and TRBJ2-5, with 10 nucleotides matching TRBD1. The J call is in doubt because the DNA end fits TRBJ2-7 better. Per germline, CDR1 SNHLY and CDR2 FYNNEI. The CDR3 loop spans 13 amino acids. CDR3 nucleotides: TGTGCCAGCTCCCGGGACAGGGGTTACGAGCAGTACTTC. Its translation is CASSRDRGYEQYF.

This clone has only one observation. The chain couples TRBV6-4 to TRBJ2-1; 9 bases are a match to TRBD1. With 5 bases clipped from V and 4 bases from J, the junction kept 6 bases outside the gene matches. The germline gives CDR1 MRHNA, CDR2 SNTAGT. The CDR3 has 15 amino acids. The CDR3 DNA reads TGTGCCAGCAGTACCGGGACAGGGTCGTACAATGAGCAGTTCTTC. Translating it yields CASSTGTGSYNEQFF.

This chain uses TRBV30 with TRBJ2-7, with TRBD2 matching 8 bases. The junction had 12 bases not matched to a gene; V was cut back by 8 bases and J by 3 bases. The germline CDR1 and CDR2 sequences are GTSNPN and SVGIG (reference sequence). CDR3 size: 14 residues. CDR3 region: CAGSAGGAFYEQYF. The CDR3 bases are TGTGCCGGATCCGCCGGGGGGGCTTTCTACGAGCAGTACTTC.

V usage is TRBV7-2 and J usage is TRBJ1-1; TRBD1 aligns across 9 bases. V gave up 2 bases and J gave up 5 bases; unmatched junction bases: 3. In germline, CDR1 is SGHTA, CDR2 FQGNSA. The CDR3 consists of 14 residues. The CDR3, as DNA: TGTGCCAGCAGCTTATCGGGACAGGGTACTGAAGCTTTCTTT. It encodes CASSLSGQGTEAFF.

The gene calls are TRBV19 and TRBJ1-5; D call uncertain. The CDR3 spans 14 residues. Germline CDR1 reads LNHDA; CDR2 reads SQIVND (reference sequence). Deletions cut 2 bases from V and 0 bases from J, with 5 bases between. CDR3 residues: CASSIPHSNQPQHF. CDR3 DNA sequence: TGTGCCAGTAGTATACCCCATAGCAATCAGCCCCAGCATTTT.

V gene TRBV29-1 combines with J gene TRBJ2-1; 9 bases are shared with TRBD2. CDR3 length: 14 residues. V dropped 5 bases and J dropped 3; count of bases not matched to a gene: 5. From germline, CDR1 is SQVTM and CDR2 ANQGSEA. This CDR3 is CSVKAGGLYNEQFF. Written as DNA, the CDR3 is TGCAGCGTTAAAGCGGGAGGTCTCTACAATGAGCAGTTCTTC.

The chain uses TRBV18 and TRBJ2-5; 7 nucleotides match TRBD2. The CDR3 consists of 16 residues. Looked up from germline, CDR1 is KGHSH and CDR2 is LQKENI. With V trimmed by 2 bases and J by 4 bases, 10 bases remained unmatched. CDR3 in DNA: TGTGCCAGCTCACCAATAGGGAGGGATCGGATAGAGACCCAGTACTTC. The encoded protein is CASSPIGRDRIETQYF. The whole variable domain, filled in from reference TRBV18 and TRBJ2-5, reads NAGVMQNPRHLVRRRGQEARLRCSPMKGHSHVYWYRQLPEEGLKFMVYLQKENIIDESGMPKERFSAEFPKEGPSILRIQQVVRGDSAAYFCASSPIGRDRIETQYFGPGTRLLVL.

J is TRBJ2-5 and V is TRBV9; 8 bases are shared with TRBD1. The V gene's germline CDR1 is SGDLS and CDR2 YYNGEE. The trim removed 2 bases at V and 5 bases at J, leaving 8 bases unmatched. This CDR3 contains 15 residues. The CDR3 DNA reads as TGTGCCAGCAGCGTCCAGGGGGCGAGAGGGGAGACCCAGTACTTC. Its translation is CASSVQGARGETQYF.

The rearrangement links TRBV4-2 to TRBJ2-7, with no clear D. V lost 4 bases and J lost 2, with 9 bases in between. CDR1 is LGHNA and CDR2 is YNFKEQ in the germline V gene. The CDR3 is 13 amino acids. The DNA for the CDR3 is TGTGCCAGCAGCCCAGGATTTGCCTACGAGCAGTACTTC. Its translation is CASSPGFAYEQYF.

This clone was seen just once. The chain carries TRBV5-1 and TRBJ1-2; TRBD1 might be the D (6 bases). V lost 0 bases and J 6 bases, leaving 15 bases between the germline ends. The CDR3 totals 15 residues. Germline values: CDR1 SGHRS, CDR2 YFSETQ. Here the CDR3 reads CASSLGVAGADGYTF. The CDR3 DNA sequence: TGCGCCAGCAGCTTGGGAGTTGCGGGGGCGGATGGCTACACCTTC.

The rearrangement links TRBV19 to TRBJ1-5; 9 bases match TRBD1. Germline lookup yields CDR1 LNHDA and CDR2 SQIVND (reference sequence). V trimming: 6 bases; J trimming: 1 base; junction bases outside the gene matches: 4. The CDR3 runs 15 residues. The CDR3 nucleotides are TGTGCCAGTAGCCAGGACAGGGGAAGCAATCAGCCCCAGCATTTT. It yields the protein CASSQDRGSNQPQHF.

This chain links TRBV6-5 with TRBJ2-1, with 8 bases identical to TRBD2. The germline V gene has CDR1 MNHEY and CDR2 SVGAGI. V lost 1 base and J lost 9; bases outside the gene matches: 5. The CDR3 spans 14 residues. The CDR3 region is CASSYFRAGGEQFF. The CDR3 DNA sequence: TGTGCCAGCAGTTACTTTAGGGCGGGGGGTGAGCAGTTCTTC.

The CDR3, as DNA: TGTGCCAGCCAAAGACAGGGCAATGAGCAGTTCTTC. It specifies CASQRQGNEQFF. V usage is TRBV9 and J usage is TRBJ2-1; 7 nucleotides align to TRBD1. The CDR3 contains 12 residues. Unmatched junction bases numbered 4, after V lost 7 bases and J lost 6 bases. CDR1 and CDR2 from the germline V gene are SGDLS and YYNGEE. Looking up the rest from reference TRBV9 and TRBJ2-1 gives the full variable domain: DSGVTQTPKHLITATGQRVTLRCSPRSGDLSVYWYQQSLDQGLQFLIQYYNGEERAKGNILERFSAQQFPDLHSELNLSSLELGDSALYFCASQRQGNEQFFGPGTRLTVL.

This chain links TRBV28 with TRBJ1-4; a possible D gene is TRBD1 (5 bases). This CDR3 is built from 13 residues. The germline V gene has CDR1 MDHEN and CDR2 SYDVKM. V was pared by 3 bases and J by 5 bases, with 7 bases between. CDR3 DNA sequence: TGTGCCAGCAGTTTGGCAGGGAATGAAAAACTGTTTTTT. Protein sequence: CASSLAGNEKLFF. Supplemented by reference TRBV28 and TRBJ1-4, the full variable domain reads DVKVTQSSRYLVKRTGEKVFLECVQDMDHENMFWYRQDPGLGLRLIYFSYDVKMKEKGDIPEGYSVSREKKERFSLILESASTNQTSMYLCASSLAGNEKLFFGSGTQLSVL.

The J gene is TRBJ2-1, the V gene TRBV4-3; 9 bases match TRBD2. The CDR3 has 17 residues. The ends lost 1 base at V and 8 bases at J; junction bases unmatched: 12. Germline CDR1 is LGHNA and CDR2 is YSLEER. CDR3 protein: CASSQGPLAGRGDEQFF. DNA of the CDR3: TGCGCCAGCAGCCAAGGACCGCTAGCGGGGAGGGGGGATGAGCAGTTCTTC.

The sample holds one count of this clone. This sequence joins TRBV7-7 and TRBJ2-3, with 8 positions matching TRBD2. CDR3 length: 15 residues. Trimming took 5 bases from V and 6 from J; bases not matched to a gene: 10. Germline V gene data show CDR1 as SSHAT and CDR2 as FNYEAQ (reference sequence). CDR3 region: CASSLGGGTYDTQYF. DNA of the CDR3: TGTGCCAGCAGCCTCGGGGGGGGGACCTATGATACGCAGTATTTT.

V and J are TRBV27 and TRBJ2-3, with D possibly TRBD1 on 7 matching bases. The CDR3 extends over 17 amino acids. Germline CDR1 is MNHEY and CDR2 is SMNVEV (reference sequence). Trimming removed 6 bases from V and 5 bases from J, with 24 bases in between. The CDR3 DNA follows: TGTGCCAGCAGGGAGGGGGCGGGATCTTATAGGGGAGATACGCAGTATTTT. The encoded protein is CASREGAGSYRGDTQYF.